Shown below are 9 T cell receptor beta chains from a single sample sequenced in a study of T cell changes during pregnancy in multiple sclerosis. The data were produced by immunoSEQ multiplex PCR, yet TCRdb's version contains in-frame clones alone and is incomplete. Found here are 40,000 to 60,000 clones, 75% to 90% of them singletons; the top ten hold 1.4% to 1.5%. Sample: peripheral blood, taken in the first trimester of pregnancy. These receptors were obtained from a female donor in good health, enrolled as a control in a pregnancy study.

This sequence joins TRBV10-2 and TRBJ1-5, with a weak D call TRBD1 (5 bases). Germline values: CDR1 WSHSY, CDR2 SAAADI. The CDR3 length is 15 residues. V dropped 7 bases and J dropped 0 bases, with 13 bases sitting between them. CDR3 protein: CASNAGGNSNQPQHF. CDR3 sequence (DNA): TGCGCCAGCAACGCCGGGGGGAATAGCAATCAGCCCCAGCATTTT.

The chain employs TRBV28 and TRBJ2-3, with 8 bases fitting TRBD2. Germline V gene data show CDR1 as MDHEN and CDR2 as SYDVKM. J was trimmed by 3 bases and V by 5 bases; bases with no gene match: 10. The CDR3 has 16 amino acids. This CDR3 is CASSPLGAGETDTQYF. The CDR3 coding sequence is TGTGCCAGCAGTCCGCTAGGAGCGGGAGAAACAGATACGCAGTATTTT.

This chain links TRBV9 with TRBJ2-1; 8 nucleotides agree with TRBD2. The germline V gene encodes CDR1 SGDLS and CDR2 YYNGEE. V was clipped by 4 bases and J by 5 bases; unmatched bases: 11. The CDR3 has 16 amino acids. The CDR3, as DNA: TGTGCCAGCAGCCGTAGAGGAACTAGCGGAAACAATGAGCAGTTCTTC. It specifies CASSRRGTSGNNEQFF. Supplemented by reference TRBV9 and TRBJ2-1, the full variable domain reads DSGVTQTPKHLITATGQRVTLRCSPRSGDLSVYWYQQSLDQGLQFLIQYYNGEERAKGNILERFSAQQFPDLHSELNLSSLELGDSALYFCASSRRGTSGNNEQFFGPGTRLTVL.

The chain is built from TRBV6-5 and TRBJ1-4; D is perhaps TRBD1 (6 bases). Germline CDR1 reads MNHEY; CDR2 reads SVGAGI. V gave up 1 base and J gave up 6 bases, with 9 bases separating them. There are 14 residues in the CDR3. CDR3 sequence (DNA): TGTGCCAGCAGTTACTGGGCAGGGGATGAAAAACTGTTTTTT. Translation: CASSYWAGDEKLFF.

This chain joins TRBV10-3 and TRBJ2-5, with D unresolved. Germline V gives CDR1 ENHRY, CDR2 SYGVKD. CDR3 length equals 13 residues. The V and J ends lost 4 bases and 2 bases respectively, with 8 bases between them. CDR3 in amino acids: CAISGTEQETQYF. In DNA, the CDR3 is TGTGCCATCAGTGGAACAGAACAAGAGACCCAGTACTTC.

The chain combines TRBV28 with TRBJ2-7; D is possibly TRBD1 (5 bases). This CDR3 region has 16 residues. Looked up from germline, CDR1 is MDHEN and CDR2 is SYDVKM. V was pared by 2 bases and J by 0 bases, with 14 bases between. In DNA form, the CDR3 reads TGTGCCAGCAGTTTAGGTCGCAGGGCCTCCTCCTACGAGCAGTACTTC. Protein product: CASSLGRRASSYEQYF.

The chain couples TRBV6-1 to TRBJ2-3, with TRBD2 as a possible D gene (5 bases). CDR1 MNHNS and CDR2 SASEGT come from the germline V gene. The length of the CDR3 is 16 residues. V was clipped by 4 bases and J by 3 bases, with 17 bases between them. In DNA, the CDR3 is TGTGCCAGCAGTGGTTCGGAAGAGGGTGGGACAGATACGCAGTATTTT. It specifies CASSGSEEGGTDTQYF.

The chain employs TRBV27 and TRBJ2-3; D call uncertain. The V gene lost 2 bases and the J gene lost 0 bases, with 6 bases spanning the gap. The CDR3 loop spans 14 amino acids. Germline values: CDR1 MNHEY, CDR2 SMNVEV (reference sequence). This CDR3 reads CASSLTISTDTQYF. The DNA for the CDR3 is TGTGCCAGCAGTTTAACTATTAGCACAGATACGCAGTATTTT.

CDR3 sequence: CASSPGDLNSPLHF. The CDR3 bases are TGCGCCAGCAGCCCGGGGGACCTTAATTCACCCCTCCACTTT. V usage is TRBV5-1 and J usage is TRBJ1-6; TRBD1 might be the D (5 bases). The length of the CDR3 is 14 residues. The V end was cut by 4 bases, the J end by 6 bases, with 11 bases between. CDR1 is SGHRS, CDR2 YFSETQ, per germline.